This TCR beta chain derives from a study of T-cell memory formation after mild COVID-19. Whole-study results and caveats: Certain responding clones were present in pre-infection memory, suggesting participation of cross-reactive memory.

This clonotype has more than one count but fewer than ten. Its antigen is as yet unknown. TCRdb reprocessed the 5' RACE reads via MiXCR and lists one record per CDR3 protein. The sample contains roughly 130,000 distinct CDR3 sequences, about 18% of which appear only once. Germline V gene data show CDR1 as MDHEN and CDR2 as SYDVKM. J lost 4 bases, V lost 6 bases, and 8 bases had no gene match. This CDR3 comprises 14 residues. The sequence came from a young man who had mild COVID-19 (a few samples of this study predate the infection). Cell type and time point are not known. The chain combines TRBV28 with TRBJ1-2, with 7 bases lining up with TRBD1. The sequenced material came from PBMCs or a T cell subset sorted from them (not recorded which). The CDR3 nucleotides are TGTGCCAGCAGCCCCGGGGGGACAGCCTATGGCTACACCTTC. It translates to CASSPGGTAYGYTF.